The entry below gives a single T cell receptor beta chain sequence along with its context. Its matching antigen is unknown. The sample belongs to a study of beta chain features in type 1 diabetes. General study findings and limits: PCR might pick shorter templates more often, in the same way for patients and controls. Still unanswered here is whether HLA type influences TCRB rearrangement.

CD4+ naive, central memory, regulatory and stem cell-like memory subsets were isolated by sorting on CD45RO/CCR7/CD25/CD127/CD95/CD27. Populations obtained by sorting all exceeded 98% purity. TCRB transcripts that were expressed got sequenced, as all of the isolated RNA had been reverse transcribed. Assay used: immunoSEQ multiplex PCR; TCRdb lists only in-frame clones, some missing. Of under 800,000 clones listed, about a sixth were seen once; the top ten hold 0.09% to 0.095%. This CDR3 has 15 amino acids. Germline V gene sequence: CDR1 SGDLS, CDR2 YYNGEE. V dropped 0 bases and J dropped 0 bases, with 9 bases sitting between them.

This rearrangement joins TRBV9 to TRBJ1-1; D gene uncertain. The clonotype comes from a man in his late teens or twenties in good health. The sequencing input was naive CD4+ T cells from blood. The CDR3 is CASSVAFSMNTEAFF. The DNA of the CDR3 is TGTGCCAGCAGCGTAGCATTCAGCATGAACACTGAAGCTTTCTTT.